Shown below are 11 T cell receptor beta chains from a single sample sequenced in a study of vaccination effects on CD4 cells after COVID-19. Prior to sequencing, the ViraFEST assay stimulated PBMC with viral peptide pools, which expanded the antigen-specific CD4+ T cells. Isolating CD4+ T cells followed approximately nine days of culture. Participants completed two doses of the BNT162b2 or mRNA-1273 vaccine. Data came from immunoSEQ multiplex PCR; TCRdb stores just in-frame clones and leaves some out. This table has roughly 59,000 clones, under 80% appearing once. These receptors lack a known antigen. The sample here was CD4+ T cells from PBMCs cultured with HCoV-OC43 spike peptides, taken after COVID-19 vaccination. Subset indicated: HCoV-OC43 spike overlapping peptide pool stimulation. The origin of the receptors is a human donor who received a COVID-19 vaccine.

The chain joins TRBV6-2 or TRBV6-3 to TRBJ2-5, with D possibly matching TRBD2 (5 bases). Trimming took 2 bases from V and 3 from J, leaving 19 bases between them. Germline loops: CDR1 MNHEY, CDR2 SVGEGT. The CDR3 sequence is 17 residues long. The CDR3 here is CASSYRESSGRKETQYF. CDR3 bases: TGTGCCAGCAGTTACCGAGAAAGCAGCGGACGGAAAGAGACCCAGTACTTC.

This clone was picked up one time. The rearrangement joins TRBV11-1 to TRBJ2-1; D may be TRBD2 (5 bases). Germline CDR1 SGHAT, CDR2 FQDESV (reference sequence). The CDR3 sequence is 17 residues long. V was pared by 0 bases and J by 0 bases, with 12 bases between. DNA for the CDR3: TGTGCCAGCAGCTTAGCCCATCTAGCTAGCTCCTACAATGAGCAGTTCTTC. Its protein is CASSLAHLASSYNEQFF.

This sequence joins TRBV10-3 and TRBJ2-5; D is possibly TRBD2 (6 bases). CDR3 size: 13 residues. Trimming shortened V by 4 bases and J by 2 bases, and 8 bases separated the two germline ends. From germline, CDR1 is ENHRY and CDR2 SYGVKD. CDR3 loop: CAISVGLQETQYF. The CDR3 coding sequence is TGTGCCATCAGTGTAGGACTACAAGAGACCCAGTACTTC.

In DNA form, the CDR3 reads TGTGCCAGCAGTTTAGGGGGAGAGGATTCCGGGGAGCTGTTTTTT. This sequence encodes CASSLGGEDSGELFF. This chain uses TRBV28 with TRBJ2-2; perhaps D is TRBD1 or TRBD2 (5 bases each). Trimming removed 2 bases at V and 6 bases at J, with 13 bases between. The CDR3 totals 15 residues. Germline assignment: CDR1 MDHEN and CDR2 SYDVKM.

This chain links TRBV18 with TRBJ1-1, with D tentatively TRBD1 (5 bases). The length of the CDR3 is 15 residues. Germline V gives CDR1 KGHSH, CDR2 LQKENI. Trimming shortened V by 4 bases and J by 5 bases, and 17 bases separated the two germline ends. CDR3 in amino acids: CASSLQGQGGTEAFF. DNA for the CDR3: TGTGCCAGCTCACTCCAGGGCCAGGGAGGGACTGAAGCTTTCTTT.

The J gene is TRBJ1-5, the V gene TRBV6-5, with 9 positions matching TRBD1. Trimming at V came to 2 bases and at J to 6 bases, leaving 5 bases not matched to a gene. In germline, CDR1 is MNHEY, CDR2 SVGAGI. The CDR3 is made up of 15 amino acids. CDR3 DNA sequence: TGTGCCAGCAGTTACGGTACAGGGGGCGGTCAGCCCCAGCATTTT. Protein: CASSYGTGGGQPQHF.

The chain couples TRBV7-2 to TRBJ2-5; 7 bases are shared with TRBD2. This CDR3 spans 14 amino acids. The junction had 7 bases not matched to a gene; V was cut back by 2 bases and J by 7 bases. Germline V lookup: CDR1 SGHTA, CDR2 FQGNSA. CDR3 in DNA: TGTGCCAGCAGCTTATCACGGGGGGAGGGGACCCAGTACTTC. This sequence encodes CASSLSRGEGTQYF.

The rearrangement joins TRBV27 to TRBJ2-7; D unresolved. The CDR3 consists of 15 residues. Germline assignment: CDR1 MNHEY and CDR2 SMNVEV (reference sequence). Trimming removed 6 bases at V and 4 bases at J, with 19 bases between. The CDR3 nucleotides are TGTGCCAGCAGCCCCCAGCGTTGGGGTAATTACGAGCAGTACGTC. It encodes CASSPQRWGNYEQYV.

This sequence joins TRBV6-5 and TRBJ1-1; D not certain. This CDR3 spans 14 amino acids. The ends were cut back, 7 bases at V and 2 bases at J, with 14 bases in the middle. Germline-derived CDR1 and CDR2 are MNHEY and SVGAGI. The CDR3 DNA is TGTGCCAGCAAGGACTACTTCTTTAACACTGAAGCTTTCTTT. Translating gives CASKDYFFNTEAFF.

The CDR3 loop reads CASSLDSGPYEQYV. CDR3 bases: TGTGCCAGCAGCTTAGATTCTGGGCCTTACGAGCAGTACGTC. The chain uses TRBV7-2 and TRBJ2-7; unclear D gene. The V and J ends lost 1 base and 4 bases respectively, with 11 bases between them. The CDR3 consists of 14 residues. Per germline, CDR1 SGHTA and CDR2 FQGNSA.

This chain connects TRBV4-1 to TRBJ1-2; D gene uncertain. V lost 3 bases, J lost 4 bases, and 12 bases lay in between. CDR3 size: 14 residues. Germline V gene lookup returns CDR1 MGHRA and CDR2 YSYEKL. The CDR3 region has the DNA TGCGCCAGCAGCCAGGGTGTCTCATTCTATGGCTACACCTTC. This encodes CASSQGVSFYGYTF.